Following are 2 T cell receptor beta chains from one sample sequenced in a study of Graves' ophthalmopathy and Graves' hyperthyroidism. RNA transcripts served as template for amplifying TCR beta CDR3 sequences. HTBI primers primed a first-round RT-PCR, and a second-round multiplex PCR followed. Using its own MiXCR run on the multiplex PCR reads, TCRdb lists one record per CDR3 protein. The sample shows about 500,000 distinct CDR3 sequences, around an eighth of them seen only once. What was sequenced was blood. These receptors all come from a woman aged 25 to 39 with Graves' ophthalmopathy.

This clonotype appeared a few times. The CDR3 DNA follows: TGTGCCATCAGTGCGGGACAGGGCGGCACCGGGGAGCTGTTTTTT. Translation: CAISAGQGGTGELFF. The chain uses TRBV10-3 and TRBJ2-2; 9 nucleotides match TRBD1. The junction had 4 bases not matched to a gene; V was cut back by 4 bases and J by 4 bases. Germline V lookup: CDR1 ENHRY, CDR2 SYGVKD. The CDR3 spans 15 residues.

The sample holds a few counts of this clonotype. The junction and the germline gene differ at one end; a read error may be behind it. The chain combines TRBV6-2 or TRBV6-3 with TRBJ1-5; maybe TRBD1 (5 bases). The CDR3 has 15 amino acids. Germline CDR1 is MNHEY and CDR2 is SVGEGT. CDR3 bases: TGTGCCAGCAGTTACGGAGGGACCGCATATCAGCCCAAGCATTTT. Its protein product is CASSYGGTAYQPKHF.